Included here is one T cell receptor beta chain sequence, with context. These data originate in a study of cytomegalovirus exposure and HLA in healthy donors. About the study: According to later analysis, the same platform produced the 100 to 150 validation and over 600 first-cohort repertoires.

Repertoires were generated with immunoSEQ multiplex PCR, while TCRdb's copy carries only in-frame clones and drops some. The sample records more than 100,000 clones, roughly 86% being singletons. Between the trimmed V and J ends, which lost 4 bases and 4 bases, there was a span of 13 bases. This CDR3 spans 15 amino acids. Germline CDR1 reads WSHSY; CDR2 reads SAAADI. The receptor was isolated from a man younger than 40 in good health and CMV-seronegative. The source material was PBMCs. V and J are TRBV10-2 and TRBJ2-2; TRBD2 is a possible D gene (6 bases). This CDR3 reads CASSGEEAGTGELFF. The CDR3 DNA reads TGCGCCAGCAGTGGGGAGGAAGCGGGCACCGGGGAGCTGTTTTTT.